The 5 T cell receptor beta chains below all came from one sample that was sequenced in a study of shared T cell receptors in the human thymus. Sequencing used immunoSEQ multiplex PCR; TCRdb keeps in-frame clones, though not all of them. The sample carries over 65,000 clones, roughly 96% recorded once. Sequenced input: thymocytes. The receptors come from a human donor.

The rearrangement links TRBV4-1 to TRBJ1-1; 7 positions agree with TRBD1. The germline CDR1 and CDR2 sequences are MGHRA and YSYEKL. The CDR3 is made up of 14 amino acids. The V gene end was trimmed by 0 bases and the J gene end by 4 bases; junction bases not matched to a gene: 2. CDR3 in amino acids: CASSQDRDSTEAFF. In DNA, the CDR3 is TGCGCCAGCAGCCAAGATAGGGACAGCACTGAAGCTTTCTTT.

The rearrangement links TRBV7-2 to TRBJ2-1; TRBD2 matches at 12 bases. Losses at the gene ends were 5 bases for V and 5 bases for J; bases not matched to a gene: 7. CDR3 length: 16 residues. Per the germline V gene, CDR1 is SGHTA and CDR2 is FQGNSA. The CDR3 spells CASSVGPSGGDNEQFF. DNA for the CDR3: TGTGCCAGCAGCGTAGGCCCTAGCGGGGGGGACAATGAGCAGTTCTTC.

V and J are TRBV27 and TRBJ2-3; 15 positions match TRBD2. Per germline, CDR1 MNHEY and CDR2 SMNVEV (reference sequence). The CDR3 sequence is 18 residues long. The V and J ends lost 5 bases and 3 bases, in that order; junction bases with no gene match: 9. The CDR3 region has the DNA TGTGCCAGCAGTCCAGGACTAGCGGGGGGGCCGGGTACAGATACGCAGTATTTT. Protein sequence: CASSPGLAGGPGTDTQYF.

Here the CDR3 reads CASSLVGLLANNEQFF. The CDR3 DNA follows: TGCGCCAGCAGCTTGGTGGGACTTCTAGCGAACAATGAGCAGTTCTTC. V usage is TRBV5-1 and J usage is TRBJ2-1; TRBD2 might be the D (6 bases). CDR1 and CDR2 from the germline V gene are SGHRS and YFSETQ. The CDR3 contains 16 residues. V was clipped by 0 bases and J by 5 bases, with 15 bases between them.

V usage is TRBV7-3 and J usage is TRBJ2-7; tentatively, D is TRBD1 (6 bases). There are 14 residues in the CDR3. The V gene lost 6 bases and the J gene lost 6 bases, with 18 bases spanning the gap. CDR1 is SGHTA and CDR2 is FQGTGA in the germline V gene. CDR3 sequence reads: CASRGHPGQGEQYF. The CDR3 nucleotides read TGTGCCAGCAGAGGCCATCCGGGACAAGGCGAGCAGTACTTC.